This T cell receptor (beta chain) originates from a study of blood T cell repertoires in COVID-19. This CDR3 is built from 16 residues. Germline trimming cut 0 bases from V and 1 base from J; bases unmatched to any gene: 6. Germline V gene data show CDR1 as SGHRS and CDR2 as YFSETQ. Data came from immunoSEQ multiplex PCR; TCRdb stores just in-frame clones and leaves some out. The sample lists about 57,000 clones, 87% seen once, with approximately 20% in the top ten. This clonotype was sampled from a woman older than 75 with COVID-19, enrolled during active disease. This chain connects TRBV5-1 to TRBJ1-1; 7 nucleotides align to TRBD1. The source material was peripheral blood. The CDR3 region has the DNA TGCGCCAGCAGCTTGGACCGACAGGGACCGAACACTGAAGCTTTCTTT. Translated, it gives CASSLDRQGPNTEAFF.